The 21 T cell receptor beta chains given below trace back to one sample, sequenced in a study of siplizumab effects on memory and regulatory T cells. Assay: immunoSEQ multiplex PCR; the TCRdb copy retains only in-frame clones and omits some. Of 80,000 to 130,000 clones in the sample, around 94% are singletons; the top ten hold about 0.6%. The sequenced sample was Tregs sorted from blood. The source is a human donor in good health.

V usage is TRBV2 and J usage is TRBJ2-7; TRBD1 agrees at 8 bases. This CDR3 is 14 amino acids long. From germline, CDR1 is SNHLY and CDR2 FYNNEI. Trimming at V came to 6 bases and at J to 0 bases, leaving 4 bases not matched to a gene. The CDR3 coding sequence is TGTGCCAGCAGCCGGGACAGGAGCTCCTACGAGCAGTACTTC. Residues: CASSRDRSSYEQYF.

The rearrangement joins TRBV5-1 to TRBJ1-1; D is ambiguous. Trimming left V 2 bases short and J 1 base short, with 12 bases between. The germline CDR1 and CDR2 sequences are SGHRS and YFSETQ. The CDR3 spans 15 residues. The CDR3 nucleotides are TGCGCCAGCAGCTTCGGACGGGCGACGAACACTGAAGCTTTCTTT. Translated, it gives CASSFGRATNTEAFF. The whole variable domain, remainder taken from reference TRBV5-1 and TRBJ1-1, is KAGVTQTPRYLIKTRGQQVTLSCSPISGHRSVSWYQQTPGQGLQFLFEYFSETQRNKGNFPGRFSGRQFSNSRSEMNVSTLELGDSALYLCASSFGRATNTEAFFGQGTRLTVV.

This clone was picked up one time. CDR3 sequence: CASSLLPGSARYEQYF. The CDR3 DNA reads as TGCGCCAGCAGCCTTCTACCGGGCTCAGCCCGATACGAGCAGTACTTC. The V and J genes are TRBV5-1 and TRBJ2-7, with unresolved D. CDR3 length equals 16 residues. Germline CDR1 SGHRS, CDR2 YFSETQ. Trimming shortened V by 4 bases and J by 4 bases, and 21 bases separated the two germline ends.

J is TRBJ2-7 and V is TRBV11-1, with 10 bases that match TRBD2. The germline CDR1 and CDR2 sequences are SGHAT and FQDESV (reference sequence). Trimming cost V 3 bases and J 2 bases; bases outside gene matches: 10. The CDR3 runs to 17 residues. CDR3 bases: TGTGCCAGCAGCTTTACTAGCGGGGTGCTTACACCCTACGAGCAGTACTTC. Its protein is CASSFTSGVLTPYEQYF.

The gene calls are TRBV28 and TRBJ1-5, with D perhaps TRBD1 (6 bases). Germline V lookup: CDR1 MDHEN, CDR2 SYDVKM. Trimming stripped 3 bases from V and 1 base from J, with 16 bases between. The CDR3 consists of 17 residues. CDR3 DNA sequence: TGTGCCAGCAGTTTCCTAACAGGGTCAGGCAGCAATCAGCCCCAGCATTTT. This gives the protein CASSFLTGSGSNQPQHF.

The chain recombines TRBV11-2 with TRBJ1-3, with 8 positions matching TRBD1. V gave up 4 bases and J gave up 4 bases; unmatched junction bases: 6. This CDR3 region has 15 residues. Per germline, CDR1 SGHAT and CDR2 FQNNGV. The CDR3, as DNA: TGTGCCAGCAGCTCCCGGACAGGGCTGGGAAACACCATATATTTT. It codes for CASSSRTGLGNTIYF.

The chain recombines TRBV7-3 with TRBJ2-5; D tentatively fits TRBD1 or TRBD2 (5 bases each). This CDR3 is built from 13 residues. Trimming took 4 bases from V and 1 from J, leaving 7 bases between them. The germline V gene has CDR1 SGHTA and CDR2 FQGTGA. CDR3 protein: CASSSGTQETQYF. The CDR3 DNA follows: TGTGCCAGCAGCTCAGGGACCCAAGAGACCCAGTACTTC.

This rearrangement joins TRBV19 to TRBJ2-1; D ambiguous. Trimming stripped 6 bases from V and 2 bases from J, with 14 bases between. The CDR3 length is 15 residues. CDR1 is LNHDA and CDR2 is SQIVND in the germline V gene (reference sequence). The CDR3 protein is CASSRTQRPYNEQFF. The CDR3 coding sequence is TGTGCCAGTAGCCGTACCCAGAGGCCCTACAATGAGCAGTTCTTC.

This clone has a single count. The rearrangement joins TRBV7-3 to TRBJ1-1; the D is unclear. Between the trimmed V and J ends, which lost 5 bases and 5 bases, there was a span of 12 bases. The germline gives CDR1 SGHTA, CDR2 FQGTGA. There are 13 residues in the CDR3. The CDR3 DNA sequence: TGTGCCAGCAGCCCTACGTTTCAAACTGAAGCTTTCTTT. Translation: CASSPTFQTEAFF.

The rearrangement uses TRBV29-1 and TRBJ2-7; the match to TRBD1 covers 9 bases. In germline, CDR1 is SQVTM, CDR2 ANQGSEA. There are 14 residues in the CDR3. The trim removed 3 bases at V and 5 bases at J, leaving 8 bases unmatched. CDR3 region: CSVEGGTGTHEQYF. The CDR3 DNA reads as TGCAGCGTTGAGGGGGGGACAGGGACCCACGAGCAGTACTTC.

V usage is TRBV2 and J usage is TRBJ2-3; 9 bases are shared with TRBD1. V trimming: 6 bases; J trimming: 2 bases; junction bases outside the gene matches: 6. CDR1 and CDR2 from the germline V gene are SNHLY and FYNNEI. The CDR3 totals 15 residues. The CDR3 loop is CASSGTGPPTDTQYF. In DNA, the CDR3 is TGTGCCAGCAGCGGGACAGGGCCCCCCACAGATACGCAGTATTTT.

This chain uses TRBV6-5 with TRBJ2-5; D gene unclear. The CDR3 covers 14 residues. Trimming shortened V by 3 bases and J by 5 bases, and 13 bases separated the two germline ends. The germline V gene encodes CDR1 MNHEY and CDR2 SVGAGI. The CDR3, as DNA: TGTGCCAGCAGTTATTCGTCCCTGGGGGAGACCCAGTACTTC. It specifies CASSYSSLGETQYF.

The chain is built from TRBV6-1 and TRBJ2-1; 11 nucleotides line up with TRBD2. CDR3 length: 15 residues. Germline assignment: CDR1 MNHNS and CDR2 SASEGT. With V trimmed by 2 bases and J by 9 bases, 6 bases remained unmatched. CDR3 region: CASSETSGRVLEQFF. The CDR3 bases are TGTGCCAGCAGTGAAACTAGCGGGAGAGTCCTTGAGCAGTTCTTC.

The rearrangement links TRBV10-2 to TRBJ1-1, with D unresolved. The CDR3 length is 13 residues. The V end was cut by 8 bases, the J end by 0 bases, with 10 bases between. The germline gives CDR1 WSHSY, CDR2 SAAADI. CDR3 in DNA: TGCGCCAGCCATACCGGGGTGAACACTGAAGCTTTCTTT. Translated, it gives CASHTGVNTEAFF.

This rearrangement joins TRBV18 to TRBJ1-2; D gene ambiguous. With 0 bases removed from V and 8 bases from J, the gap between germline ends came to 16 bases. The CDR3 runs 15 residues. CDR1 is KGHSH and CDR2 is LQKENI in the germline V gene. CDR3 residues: CASSPPTIGVEGYTF. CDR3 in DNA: TGTGCCAGCTCACCACCGACGATCGGGGTCGAGGGCTACACCTTC.

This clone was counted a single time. CDR3 nucleotide sequence: TGTGCCAGCAGTGGGACGGGGCGCTACAATGAGCAGTTCTTC. This gives the protein CASSGTGRYNEQFF. The chain couples TRBV27 to TRBJ2-1, with D perhaps TRBD1 or TRBD2 (5 bases each). Germline assignment: CDR1 MNHEY and CDR2 SMNVEV (reference sequence). V dropped 5 bases and J dropped 3 bases, with 11 bases sitting between them. The CDR3 covers 14 residues.

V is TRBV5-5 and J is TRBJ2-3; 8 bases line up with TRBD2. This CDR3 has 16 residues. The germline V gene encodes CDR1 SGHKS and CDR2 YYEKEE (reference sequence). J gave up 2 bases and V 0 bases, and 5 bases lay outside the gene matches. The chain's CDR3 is CASSLDPGGLTDTQYF. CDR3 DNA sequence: TGTGCCAGCAGCTTGGATCCGGGAGGGCTCACAGATACGCAGTATTTT.

This chain's CDR3 is CASSLFLLAGVNNEQFF. CDR3 coding DNA: TGTGCCAGCAGCTTATTCCTCCTAGCGGGGGTTAACAATGAGCAGTTCTTC. The chain joins TRBV7-6 to TRBJ2-1, with 10 bases lining up with TRBD2. The CDR3 runs 17 residues. V dropped 2 bases and J dropped 5; count of bases not matched to a gene: 9. CDR1 and CDR2 (germline): SGHVS, FNYEAQ.

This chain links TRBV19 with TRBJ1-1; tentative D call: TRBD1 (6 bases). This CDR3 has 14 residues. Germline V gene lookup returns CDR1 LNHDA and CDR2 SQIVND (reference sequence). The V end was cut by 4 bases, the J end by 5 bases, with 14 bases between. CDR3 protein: CASSTTGRWTEAFF. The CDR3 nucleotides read TGTGCCAGTAGTACGACAGGTCGCTGGACTGAAGCTTTCTTT.

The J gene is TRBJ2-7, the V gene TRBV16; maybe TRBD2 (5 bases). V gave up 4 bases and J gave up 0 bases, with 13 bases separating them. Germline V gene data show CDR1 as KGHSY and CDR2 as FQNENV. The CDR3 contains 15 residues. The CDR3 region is CASSPSQDFSYEQYF. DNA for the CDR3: TGTGCCAGCAGCCCAAGTCAGGACTTCTCCTACGAGCAGTACTTC.

The CDR3 here is CASTPGLVSYEQYF. CDR3 sequence (DNA): TGTGCCAGCACCCCGGGACTGGTCTCCTACGAGCAGTACTTC. V is TRBV7-8 and J is TRBJ2-7; maybe TRBD2 (6 bases). The V and J ends lost 7 bases and 0 bases respectively, with 13 bases between them. Germline-derived CDR1 and CDR2 are SGHVS and FQNEAQ. The CDR3 runs 14 residues.